The clone carrying this T cell receptor (beta chain) was observed at least ten times. Documented time point: pre-sensitization, week 0. Treatment: therapeutic diphenylcyclopropenone sensitization with weekly scalp DPC. TCRdb used MiXCR to reprocess the RACE reads, holding one entry per CDR3 protein. This table holds 65,000 to 70,000 distinct CDR3 sequences, about a tenth found once. The record originates from a study of human T cells and chemical hapten exposure. Study-wide background: Sensitization involved placing 2% DPC onto a 2 cm by 2 cm region of upper inner arm skin.

CDR3 length: 16 amino acids. Germline CDR1 reads KGHDR; CDR2 reads SFDVKD. Unmatched junction bases numbered 9, after V lost 3 bases and J lost 8 bases. The sample here was whole blood, taken in connection with sensitization to the hapten diphenylcyclopropenone (DPC). The V gene is TRBV24-1, the J gene TRBJ1-4; 9 bases are a match to TRBD1. The receptor was derived from a woman aged 45 to 65 with alopecia areata. Some clones in this sample may be carry-over from other donors' samples. For the CDR3, the DNA is TGTGCCACCAGTGATGGTTCCGGGACAGGGAACGAAAAACTGTTTTTT. Translated: CATSDGSGTGNEKLFF.